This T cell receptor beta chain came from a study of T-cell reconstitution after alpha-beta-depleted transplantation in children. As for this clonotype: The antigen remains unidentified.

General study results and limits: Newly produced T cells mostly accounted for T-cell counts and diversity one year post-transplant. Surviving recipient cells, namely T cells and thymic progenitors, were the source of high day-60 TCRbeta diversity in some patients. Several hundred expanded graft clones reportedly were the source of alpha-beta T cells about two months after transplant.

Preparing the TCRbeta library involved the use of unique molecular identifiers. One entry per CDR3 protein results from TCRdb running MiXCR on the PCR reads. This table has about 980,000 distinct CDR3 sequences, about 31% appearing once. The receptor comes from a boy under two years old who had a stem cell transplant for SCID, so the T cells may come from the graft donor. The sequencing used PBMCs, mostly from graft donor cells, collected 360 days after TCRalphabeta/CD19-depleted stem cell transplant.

The CDR3 region is CASSSPGEGYTEAFF. Written as DNA, the CDR3 is TGTGCCAGTAGTTCCCCAGGGGAAGGGTACACTGAAGCTTTCTTT. The chain couples TRBV19 to TRBJ1-1; maybe TRBD1 (6 bases). Deletions cut 5 bases from V and 3 bases from J, with 16 bases between. Per the germline V gene, CDR1 is LNHDA and CDR2 is SQIVND (reference sequence). The CDR3 extends over 15 amino acids.